This TCR beta chain was obtained from a study of tumor-infiltrating lymphocytes in glioblastoma multiforme. Multiple V-beta primers and a C-beta primer amplified TCRB from RNA. TCRB-specific cDNA synthesis used around 0.5 ug of total RNA. These TCRB libraries lack any described unique molecular identifiers. TCRdb reprocessed the multiplex PCR reads with MiXCR, giving one entry per CDR3 protein. Of 20,000 or so distinct CDR3 sequences in the sample, around 68% were seen once. Concerning this clonotype itself: Its target is not known. Germline and junction disagree at one end, which may indicate a read error.

The CDR3 length is 13 residues. Germline V gives CDR1 SGHAT, CDR2 FQNNGV. General observations from the study: RNA-based TCR sequencing may distort clone frequencies, since cells carry unequal TCR transcript numbers. No surface-marker sorting into functional T cell subtypes was done.

The rearrangement joins TRBV11-2 to TRBJ2-1; D possibly corresponds to TRBD2 (5 bases). The receptor was isolated from a male donor with glioblastoma. Sample: peripheral blood. In DNA form, the CDR3 reads TGTGCCAGCAGCTTAGAGAGAGGGAATGAGCAGTGCTTC. As protein: CASSLERGNEQCF.